These 27 T cell receptor beta chains were all obtained from the same sample, sequenced in a study of T cells in Graves' hyperthyroidism and ophthalmopathy. What was amplified from RNA transcripts were TCR beta CDR3 regions. First-round RT-PCR of the TCR CDR3 relied on the HTBI primer set. TCRdb reprocessed the multiplex PCR reads via MiXCR and lists one record per CDR3 protein. The table lists a few hundred thousand distinct CDR3 sequences, more than 15% of them singletons. The sequenced sample consisted of blood. Receptors were obtained from a woman aged 25 to 39 with Graves' hyperthyroidism.

Many counts were recorded for this clonotype. This sequence joins TRBV7-2 and TRBJ2-5; tentative D call: TRBD2 (6 bases). V lost 7 bases and J lost 3, with 21 bases in between. Germline CDR1 is SGHTA and CDR2 is FQGNSA. CDR3 length: 16 residues. The DNA of the CDR3 is TGTGCCAGCAACCCCGCGGGGATCCTACCAGAAGAGACCCAGTACTTC. It specifies CASNPAGILPEETQYF.

This clonotype occurred once. A much larger clone differs by one base, so this may be a read error. The chain carries TRBV29-1 and TRBJ2-1; D gene uncertain. Germline V CDR1 and CDR2: SQVTM, ANQGSEA. V lost 0 bases and J lost 5, with 14 bases in between. This CDR3 contains 15 residues. The CDR3 coding sequence is TGCAGCGTTGAAGATAAGAGTGAGCTAAACAATGAGCAGTTCTTC. This translates into CSVEDKSELNNEQFF.

This clonotype was picked up many times. The chain joins TRBV13 to TRBJ1-1, with D perhaps TRBD1 (5 bases). Trimming pared 2 bases from V and 11 bases from J, leaving 12 bases between. Germline V CDR1 and CDR2: PRHDT, FYEKMQ (reference sequence). This CDR3 is 12 amino acids long. CDR3 residues: CASSLSGGTAFF. The CDR3 nucleotides are TGTGCCAGCAGCTTATCTGGGGGAACGGCTTTCTTT.

This clonotype was observed at least ten times. V is TRBV7-2 and J is TRBJ2-7; 10 bases agree with TRBD1. The germline V gene encodes CDR1 SGHTA and CDR2 FQGNSA. With V trimmed by 6 bases and J by 6 bases, 17 bases remained unmatched. This CDR3 has 17 amino acids. The CDR3 spells CASSPRTGTGERLEQYF. DNA of the CDR3: TGTGCCAGCAGTCCGAGAACCGGGACAGGGGAGCGTCTCGAGCAGTACTTC.

The rearrangement uses TRBV7-3 and TRBJ2-1, with 9 bases aligning to TRBD2. The length of the CDR3 is 16 residues. V lost 1 base and J lost 6; bases outside the gene matches: 7. Germline V CDR1 and CDR2: SGHTA, FQGTGA. CDR3: CASSLRGTSLFNEQFF. CDR3 nucleotides: TGTGCCAGCAGCTTAAGGGGGACTAGCTTGTTCAATGAGCAGTTCTTC.

A few counts support this clonotype. The chain is built from TRBV7-9 and TRBJ2-3; no clear D gene. The CDR3 has 13 residues. CDR1 SEHNR and CDR2 FQNEAQ come from the germline V gene (reference sequence). Trimming removed 5 bases at V and 2 bases at J, with 8 bases between. CDR3 in DNA: TGTGCCAGCAGCCGAATTTCCACAGATACGCAGTATTTT. Translation gives CASSRISTDTQYF. The entire variable domain, with the rest obtained from reference TRBV7-9 and TRBJ2-3, is as follows: DTGVSQNPRHKITKRGQNVTFRCDPISEHNRLYWYRQTLGQGPEFLTYFQNEAQLEKSRLLSDRFSAERPKGSFSTLEIQRTEQGDSAMYLCASSRISTDTQYFGPGTRLTVL.

The chain carries TRBV18 and TRBJ1-1; possibly TRBD1 for D (6 bases). Per germline, CDR1 KGHSH and CDR2 LQKENI. The CDR3 consists of 16 residues. Between the trimmed V and J ends, which lost 5 bases and 1 base, there was a span of 17 bases. DNA of the CDR3: TGTGCCAGCTCATCGTTGAGCGGACAGCCGAACACTGAAGCTTTCTTT. It specifies CASSSLSGQPNTEAFF.

This clonotype was seen repeatedly, ten times or more. The chain uses TRBV11-2 and TRBJ2-3, with 11 bases lining up with TRBD1. The CDR3 totals 17 residues. Looked up from germline, CDR1 is SGHAT and CDR2 is FQNNGV. The V gene end was trimmed by 0 bases and the J gene end by 12 bases; junction bases not matched to a gene: 14. CDR3 protein: CASSLDGGQGAPRRQYF. CDR3 bases: TGTGCCAGCAGCTTAGATGGCGGACAGGGGGCGCCGAGACGCCAGTATTTT.

This clonotype was found many times. The chain employs TRBV29-1 and TRBJ2-3; D may match TRBD1 or TRBD2 (5 bases each). From germline, CDR1 is SQVTM and CDR2 ANQGSEA. With 5 bases removed from V and 1 base from J, the gap between germline ends came to 19 bases. This CDR3 is built from 16 residues. The CDR3 protein is CSVTNPEGQRTDTQYF. CDR3 sequence (DNA): TGCAGCGTTACGAACCCCGAGGGGCAGCGCACAGATACGCAGTATTTT.

This clonotype was recorded a few times. V gene TRBV5-1 combines with J gene TRBJ2-1; a weak D match, TRBD2 (5 bases). This CDR3 region has 15 residues. With 6 bases removed from V and 5 bases from J, the gap between germline ends came to 18 bases. Germline lookup yields CDR1 SGHRS and CDR2 YFSETQ. The CDR3 DNA sequence: TGCGCCAGCAACCCCCCTCAGCGGATGAACAATGAGCAGTTCTTC. Amino acids: CASNPPQRMNNEQFF.

Notes on this clonotype: At one end the junction does not follow the germline gene, possibly because of a read error. V is TRBV28 and J is TRBJ1-2, with 7 bases identical to TRBD1. CDR3 length equals 15 residues. Germline CDR1 reads MDHEN; CDR2 reads SYDVKM. The CDR3 DNA follows: TGTGCCAGCAGTTTTAATCCCGGGACAGACTATGGCTACATCTTC. Amino acids: CASSFNPGTDYGYIF.

This clonotype was found many times. A junction end diverges from the germline sequence, so it may reflect a read error. The V gene is TRBV7-7, the J gene TRBJ2-1, with D possibly TRBD2 on 5 matching bases. Germline V gene data show CDR1 as SSHAT and CDR2 as FNYEAQ (reference sequence). The CDR3 covers 13 residues. CDR3 region: CASSLGGANEQFF. The CDR3, as DNA: TGTGCTAGCAGCTTAGGAGGAGCCAATGAGCAGTTCTTC.

This clonotype was detected ten times or more. The chain links TRBV5-1 to TRBJ1-6; 10 nucleotides line up with TRBD1. V lost 0 bases to trimming and J lost 7 bases; unmatched junction nucleotides: 4. Germline V gene sequence: CDR1 SGHRS, CDR2 YFSETQ. The CDR3 is 16 amino acids. The CDR3 region has the DNA TGCGCCAGCAGCTTGGCTGGGACAGGGGTAAATTCACCCCTCCACTTT. Its translation is CASSLAGTGVNSPLHF.

This clonotype was seen repeatedly, ten times or more. The chain carries TRBV27 and TRBJ1-5; no clear D. The CDR3 loop spans 16 amino acids. From germline, CDR1 is MNHEY and CDR2 SMNVEV (reference sequence). V lost 2 bases to trimming and J lost 3 bases, with 14 bases between them. CDR3 DNA sequence: TGTGCCAGCAGTTTAAGGCCGCCAGCCCTCAATCAGCCCCAGCATTTT. Translating it yields CASSLRPPALNQPQHF.

Concerning this clonotype itself: A much larger clone differs by one base, so this may be a read error. This chain joins TRBV5-1 and TRBJ2-7; D perhaps matches TRBD2 (6 bases). Germline values: CDR1 SGHRS, CDR2 YFSETQ. The CDR3 consists of 13 residues. Trimming removed 9 bases from V and 7 bases from J, with 20 bases in between. This chain's CDR3 is CATSPDGGEEQYF. The CDR3 DNA sequence: TGCGCCACCTCTCCGGACGGAGGGGAGGAGCAGTACTTC.

In nucleotides, the CDR3 is TGTGCCTGTGGACGGAATAATTCACCCCTCCACTTT. As protein: CACGRNNSPLHF. J is TRBJ1-6 and V is TRBV30; D is unresolved. This CDR3 comprises 12 residues. The germline gives CDR1 GTSNPN, CDR2 SVGIG (reference sequence). Deletions cut 6 bases from V and 5 bases from J, with 8 bases between.

This clonotype was counted a single time. This may come from a read error, since a much larger clone is one base off. J is TRBJ2-1 and V is TRBV6-1; D is possibly TRBD1 (6 bases). Germline-derived CDR1 and CDR2 are MNHNS and SASEGT. This CDR3 has 11 residues. The V end lost 5 bases, the J end lost 10 bases, and 9 bases lay between the germline ends. The CDR3 region is CASSTGQEQFF. In DNA form, the CDR3 reads TGTGCCAGCAGTACCGGACAGGAGCAGTTCTTC.

This clonotype appeared a few times. The V gene is TRBV5-1, the J gene TRBJ2-7, with D tentatively TRBD1 or TRBD2 (5 bases each). Trimming stripped 0 bases from V and 2 bases from J, with 9 bases between. The germline gives CDR1 SGHRS, CDR2 YFSETQ. The CDR3 runs to 14 residues. The CDR3 here is CASSLAMGAYEQYF. The CDR3, as DNA: TGCGCCAGCAGCTTGGCCATGGGGGCCTACGAGCAGTACTTC.

This chain joins TRBV4-1 and TRBJ2-2; 10 nucleotides line up with TRBD2. Germline CDR1 and CDR2: MGHRA and YSYEKL. The ends lost 0 bases at V and 6 bases at J; junction bases unmatched: 1. This CDR3 is 15 amino acids long. The CDR3 spells CASSQELAGPGELFF. CDR3 nucleotide sequence: TGCGCCAGCAGCCAAGAACTAGCGGGACCCGGGGAGCTGTTTTTT.

This clonotype was detected ten times or more. V is TRBV30 and J is TRBJ1-4; TRBD1 matches at 9 bases. The length of the CDR3 is 16 residues. Germline trimming cut 8 bases from V and 2 bases from J; bases unmatched to any gene: 12. Germline CDR1 and CDR2: GTSNPN and SVGIG (reference sequence). CDR3 residues: CAGNTGGGLTNEKLFF. The CDR3 coding sequence is TGTGCCGGAAACACAGGGGGCGGATTGACTAATGAAAAACTGTTTTTT.

The gene calls are TRBV6-1 and TRBJ2-5; D could derive from TRBD1 or TRBD2 (5 bases each). With 6 bases removed from V and 5 bases from J, the gap between germline ends came to 19 bases. The germline CDR1 and CDR2 sequences are MNHNS and SASEGT. This CDR3 region has 15 residues. CDR3 sequence: CASRSDAGWRETQYF. In nucleotides, the CDR3 is TGTGCCAGCAGGTCTGACGCAGGGTGGAGGGAGACCCAGTACTTC.

V usage is TRBV19 and J usage is TRBJ2-7, with D perhaps matching TRBD2 (7 bases). The CDR3 length is 15 residues. Germline CDR1 LNHDA, CDR2 SQIVND (reference sequence). V dropped 6 bases and J dropped 2 bases, with 17 bases sitting between them. The CDR3 nucleotides read TGTGCCAGTAGCCTCGAGGGGGGGACCACCTACGAGCAGTACTTC. It specifies CASSLEGGTTYEQYF.

Many counts were recorded for this clonotype. The chain carries TRBV28 and TRBJ1-1; D may be TRBD1 (6 bases). The CDR3 covers 14 residues. Germline assignment: CDR1 MDHEN and CDR2 SYDVKM. Trimming left V 3 bases short and J 1 base short, with 9 bases between. The CDR3 region has the DNA TGTGCCAGCAGTTTTGGGGGACAGAACACTGAAGCTTTCTTT. Its protein is CASSFGGQNTEAFF.

The J gene is TRBJ2-6, the V gene TRBV5-4; D is unresolved. Trimming left V 0 bases short and J 3 bases short, with 10 bases between. From germline, CDR1 is SGHNT and CDR2 YYREEE (reference sequence). The CDR3 has 16 residues. The DNA for the CDR3 is TGTGCCAGCAGCTTGGTATTATTTAGTGGGGCCAACGTCCTGACTTTC. Translation: CASSLVLFSGANVLTF.

V is TRBV18 and J is TRBJ1-2; maybe TRBD1 (5 bases). V was trimmed by 0 bases and J by 4 bases, leaving 9 bases between them. Germline V gene lookup returns CDR1 KGHSH and CDR2 LQKENI. The CDR3 length is 14 residues. CDR3: CASSPPGAPYGYTF. CDR3 DNA: TGTGCCAGCTCACCACCAGGGGCCCCCTATGGCTACACCTTC.

This clonotype has only a few counts. The rearrangement uses TRBV2 and TRBJ1-4; D gene unclear. Deletions cut 6 bases from V and 5 bases from J, with 13 bases between. This CDR3 has 14 amino acids. Germline V gene sequence: CDR1 SNHLY, CDR2 FYNNEI. CDR3 DNA sequence: TGTGCCAGCAGCTCTCGGACCGTCAATGAAAAACTGTTTTTT. Translating gives CASSSRTVNEKLFF.

In this sample, this clonotype turned up once. A much bigger clone sits one base away, suggesting this may be a read error. V usage is TRBV13 and J usage is TRBJ2-2, with unresolved D. V was shortened by 3 bases and J by 0 bases, with 14 bases between the two germline ends. The CDR3 runs to 17 residues. Looked up from germline, CDR1 is PRHDT and CDR2 is FYEKMQ (reference sequence). In nucleotides, the CDR3 is TGTGCCAGCAGCTTCGACACGGTAATTCCGAACACCGGGGAGCTGTTTTTT. Protein product: CASSFDTVIPNTGELFF.